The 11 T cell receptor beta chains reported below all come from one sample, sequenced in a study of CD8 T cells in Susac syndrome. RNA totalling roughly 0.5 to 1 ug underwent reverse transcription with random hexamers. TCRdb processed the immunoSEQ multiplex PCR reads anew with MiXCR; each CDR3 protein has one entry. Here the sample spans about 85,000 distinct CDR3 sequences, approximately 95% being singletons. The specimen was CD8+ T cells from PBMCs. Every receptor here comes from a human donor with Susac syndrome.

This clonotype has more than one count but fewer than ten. This CDR3 is CASSLAANTEAFF. The CDR3 region has the DNA TGTGCCAGCAGTTTAGCCGCGAACACTGAAGCTTTCTTT. The chain links TRBV27 to TRBJ1-1; no clear D gene. The V and J ends lost 2 bases and 1 base respectively, with 5 bases between them. The V gene's germline CDR1 is MNHEY and CDR2 SMNVEV (reference sequence). The CDR3 consists of 13 residues.

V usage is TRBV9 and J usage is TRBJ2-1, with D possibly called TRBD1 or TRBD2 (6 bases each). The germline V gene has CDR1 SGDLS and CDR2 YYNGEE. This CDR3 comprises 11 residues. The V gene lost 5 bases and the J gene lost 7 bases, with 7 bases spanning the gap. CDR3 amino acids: CASRGGNEQFF. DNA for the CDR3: TGTGCCAGCAGAGGGGGGAATGAGCAGTTCTTC.

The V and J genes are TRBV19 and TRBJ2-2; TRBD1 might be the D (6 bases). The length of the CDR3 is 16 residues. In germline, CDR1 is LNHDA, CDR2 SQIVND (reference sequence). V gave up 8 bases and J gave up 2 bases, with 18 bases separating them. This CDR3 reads CASLTRDISNTGELFF. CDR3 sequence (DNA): TGTGCCAGTTTAACCCGGGACATCTCAAACACCGGGGAGCTGTTTTTT.

The CDR3 nucleotides read TGTGCCAGTAGTATTCAGGCGGAAGTCTCCTACAATGAGCAGTTCTTC. Translating gives CASSIQAEVSYNEQFF. This chain links TRBV19 with TRBJ2-1; D gene ambiguous. The CDR3 loop spans 16 amino acids. Germline CDR1 reads LNHDA; CDR2 reads SQIVND (reference sequence). Trimming shortened V by 3 bases and J by 0 bases, and 12 bases separated the two germline ends.

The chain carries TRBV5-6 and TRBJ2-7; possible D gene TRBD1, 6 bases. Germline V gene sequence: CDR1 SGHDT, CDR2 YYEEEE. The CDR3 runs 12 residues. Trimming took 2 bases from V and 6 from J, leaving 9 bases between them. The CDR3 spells CASSFQGSEQYF. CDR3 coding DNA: TGTGCCAGCAGCTTCCAGGGGAGCGAGCAGTACTTC.

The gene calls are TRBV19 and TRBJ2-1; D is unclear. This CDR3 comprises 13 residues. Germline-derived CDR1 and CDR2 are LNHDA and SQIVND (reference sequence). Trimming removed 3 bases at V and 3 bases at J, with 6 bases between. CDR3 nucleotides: TGTGCCAGTAGTATGAACAGCTACAATGAGCAGTTCTTC. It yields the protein CASSMNSYNEQFF.

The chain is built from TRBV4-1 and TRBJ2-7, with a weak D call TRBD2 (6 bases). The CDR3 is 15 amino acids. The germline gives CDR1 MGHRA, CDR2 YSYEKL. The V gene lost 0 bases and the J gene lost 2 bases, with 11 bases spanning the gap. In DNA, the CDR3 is TGCGCCAGCAGCCAAGAGTCTAGCGTCCCCTACGAGCAGTACTTC. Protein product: CASSQESSVPYEQYF.

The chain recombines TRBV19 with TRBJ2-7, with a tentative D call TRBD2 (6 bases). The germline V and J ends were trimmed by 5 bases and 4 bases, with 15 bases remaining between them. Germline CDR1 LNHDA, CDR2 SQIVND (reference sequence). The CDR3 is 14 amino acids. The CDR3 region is CASSAGLAEYEQYF. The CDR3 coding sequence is TGTGCCAGTAGTGCGGGACTTGCTGAGTACGAGCAGTACTTC.

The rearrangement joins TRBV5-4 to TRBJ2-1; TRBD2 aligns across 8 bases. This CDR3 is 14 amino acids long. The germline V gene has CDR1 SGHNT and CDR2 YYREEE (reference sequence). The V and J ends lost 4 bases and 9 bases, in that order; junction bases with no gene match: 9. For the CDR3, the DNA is TGTGCCAGCAGCACACTAGCGGCACTGGGTGAGCAGTTCTTC. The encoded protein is CASSTLAALGEQFF.

The CDR3 DNA sequence: TGCAGCGTTGCAGCTGGGTCCCGCTCTGGAAACACCATATATTTT. It yields the protein CSVAAGSRSGNTIYF. The chain couples TRBV29-1 to TRBJ1-3, with D unclear. The CDR3 covers 15 residues. Trimming left V 4 bases short and J 0 bases short, with 13 bases between. Germline V gene lookup returns CDR1 SQVTM and CDR2 ANQGSEA.

The CDR3 DNA reads as TGCGCCAGCAGCCAAGGGCAGAACGGGTATGAGCAGTTCTTC. Amino acids: CASSQGQNGYEQFF. V usage is TRBV4-1 and J usage is TRBJ2-1; no reliable D call. CDR3 length equals 14 residues. Trimming stripped 1 base from V and 8 bases from J, with 12 bases between. Looked up from germline, CDR1 is MGHRA and CDR2 is YSYEKL.